This T cell receptor (beta chain) was documented in a study of technical replicates of blood from several donors. Germline lookup yields CDR1 LGHNA and CDR2 YSLEER. The CDR3 is made up of 14 amino acids. V lost 4 bases and J lost 8, with 15 bases in between. The repertoire was sequenced with immunoSEQ multiplex PCR; TCRdb's copy has only in-frame clones and lacks some. Among 55,000 to 75,000 clones listed, 85% to 95% were seen once. This chain uses TRBV4-3 with TRBJ2-1; D uncertain. This TCR came from a human donor in good health. Some clones in this sample may be carry-over from other donors' samples. The sequenced material came from PBMCs. The CDR3 protein is CASSLSLDLDEQFF. CDR3 bases: TGCGCCAGCAGCCTAAGTCTAGATCTCGATGAGCAGTTCTTC.